This is a list of T cell receptor beta chains from one sample in a study of blood T cell repertoires in COVID-19. Clones were read by immunoSEQ multiplex PCR, and TCRdb kept only the in-frame ones, dropping some. The sample lists 200,000 to 300,000 clones, 70% to 90% occurring once. The sample consisted of peripheral blood. The receptors here all came from a man aged 30-40 years with active or convalescent COVID-19. The CDR3 runs from the conserved cysteine through the conserved F or W. The D gene is left open where the match is weak. Not every row has a clone size; where given, it reads once, few, many or a size class.

j_call | clone_size | d_call | v_call | cdr3_aa | cdr3_nt
TRBJ2-1 | NA | TRBD2 | TRBV6-5 | CASSNGRSSYNEQFF | TGTGCCAGCAGCAACGGGAGGAGCTCCTACAATGAGCAGTTCTTC
TRBJ1-1 | NA | TRBD1 | TRBV29-1 | CSVIRDRVAEAFF | TGCAGCGTGATCCGGGACAGGGTCGCTGAAGCTTTCTTT
TRBJ1-5 | NA | NA | TRBV18 | CASSPDSINQPQHF | TGTGCCAGCTCACCTGACAGCATCAATCAGCCCCAGCATTTT
TRBJ1-5 | NA | TRBD1 | TRBV27 | CASRPGTGGIQPQHF | TGTGCCAGCAGACCCGGGACAGGGGGTATTCAGCCCCAGCATTTT
TRBJ1-1 | NA | NA | TRBV3-1/TRBV3-2 | CASSQVLSVRGTEAFF | TGTGCCAGCAGCCAAGTACTATCGGTTAGAGGTACTGAAGCTTTCTTT
TRBJ2-1 | NA | TRBD2 | TRBV6-5 | CASSPGLAGNNEQFF | TGTGCCAGCAGTCCGGGACTAGCGGGTAACAATGAGCAGTTCTTC
TRBJ1-3 | once | TRBD1 | TRBV10-2 | CASSDTTGAGNTIYF | TGCGCCAGCAGTGACACGACAGGGGCTGGAAACACCATATATTTT
TRBJ2-3 | NA | NA | TRBV30 | CAWSPTDTQYF | TGTGCCTGGAGTCCTACAGATACGCAGTATTTT
TRBJ2-7 | NA | NA | TRBV6-1 | CASSEAEAITYEQYF | TGTGCCAGCAGTGAAGCTGAGGCTATAACCTACGAGCAGTACTTC
TRBJ1-5 | NA | NA | TRBV20-1 | CSASLFGPGINQPQHF | TGCAGTGCTAGTTTATTCGGGCCCGGGATTAATCAGCCCCAGCATTTT
TRBJ1-4 | NA | NA | TRBV18 | CASADSEKLFF | TGTGCCAGCGCGGACAGTGAAAAACTGTTTTTT
TRBJ2-2 | NA | TRBD2 | TRBV9 | CASSAVTSGPGNAGELFF | TGTGCCAGCAGCGCCGTGACTAGCGGGCCCGGAAATGCCGGGGAGCTGTTTTTT
TRBJ2-3 | NA | NA | TRBV12-3/TRBV12-4 | CASSRDTDTQYF | TGTGCCAGCAGCCGGGACACAGATACGCAGTATTTT
TRBJ2-2 | NA | NA | TRBV7-9 | CASSSGTFNTGELFF | TGTGCCAGCAGCTCCGGGACATTTAACACCGGGGAGCTGTTTTTT
TRBJ1-2 | NA | TRBD1 | TRBV7-2 | CASSPGGGGSYGYTF | TGTGCCAGCAGCCCCGGAGGAGGGGGCTCCTATGGCTACACCTTC
TRBJ2-5 | NA | TRBD2 | TRBV6-5 | CASIKLAGGFETQYF | TGTGCCAGCATTAAACTAGCCGGGGGGTTTGAGACCCAGTACTTC
TRBJ1-2 | NA | NA | TRBV11-2 | CASSPLSEFGQIF | TGTGCCAGCAGCCCACTCTCTGAGTTTGGGCAGATCTTC
TRBJ1-4 | NA | NA | TRBV7-2 | CASARGTNEKLFF | TGTGCCAGTGCGAGAGGAACTAATGAAAAACTGTTTTTT
TRBJ2-3 | NA | TRBD1 | TRBV29-1 | CSVRGQALRGTQYF | TGCAGCGTCCGGGGACAGGCCCTTAGAGGTACGCAGTATTTT
TRBJ1-2 | NA | NA | TRBV6-6 | CASSYESGYGYTF | TGTGCCAGCAGTTATGAATCAGGCTATGGCTACACCTTC
TRBJ2-7 | NA | NA | TRBV7-8 | CASSFGGGSLYEQYF | TGTGCCAGCAGCTTCGGTGGAGGCTCCCTCTACGAGCAGTACTTC
TRBJ2-7 | NA | NA | TRBV5-1 | CASSLGSSPYEQYF | TGCGCCAGCAGCTTGGGGAGCAGTCCCTACGAGCAGTACTTC
TRBJ1-3 | NA | TRBD1 | TRBV29-1 | CSVGTGDSGNTIYF | TGCAGCGTCGGGACAGGCGACTCTGGAAACACCATATATTTT
TRBJ1-3 | NA | TRBD1 | TRBV19 | CASSMGDRYFGNTIYF | TGTGCCAGTAGTATGGGGGACAGATATTTTGGAAACACCATATATTTT
TRBJ2-7 | NA | TRBD1 | TRBV7-2 | CASSQGLTGGYEQYF | TGTGCCAGCAGCCAGGGATTGACAGGGGGCTACGAGCAGTACTTC
TRBJ1-2 | NA | TRBD1 | TRBV14 | CASSSRQGWNYGYTF | TGTGCCAGCAGCTCCCGACAGGGATGGAACTATGGCTACACCTTC
TRBJ2-1 | NA | NA | TRBV18 | CASSPPSPANEQFF | TGTGCCAGCTCACCACCGAGCCCTGCCAATGAGCAGTTCTTC
TRBJ1-1 | NA | NA | TRBV3-1/TRBV3-2 | CASSLRGGNTEAFF | TGTGCCAGCAGCCTTAGAGGGGGGAACACTGAAGCTTTCTTT
TRBJ2-2 | NA | NA | TRBV11-2 | CASSLEAVIGELFF | TGTGCCAGCAGCTTAGAGGCGGTAATCGGGGAGCTGTTTTTT
TRBJ1-4 | NA | TRBD1 | TRBV9 | CASSLLGQGREKLFF | TGTGCCAGCAGCTTACTAGGACAGGGGAGGGAAAAACTGTTTTTT
TRBJ2-3 | NA | TRBD2 | TRBV5-4 | CASRLTSVSTDTQYF | TGTGCCAGCAGGTTGACTAGCGTTAGCACAGATACGCAGTATTTT
TRBJ1-2 | few | NA | TRBV5-1 | CASSTGGSDYGYTF | TGCGCCAGCAGCACGGGGGGGTCTGACTATGGCTACACCTTC
TRBJ2-5 | once | NA | TRBV5-4 | CASSLLQKSETQYF | TGTGCCAGCAGCTTGTTACAAAAGTCAGAGACCCAGTACTTC
TRBJ2-5 | NA | TRBD1 | TRBV11-2 | CASSRRDRGLFQYF | TGTGCCAGCAGCCGACGGGACAGGGGGTTGTTCCAGTACTTC
TRBJ2-7 | NA | NA | TRBV4-1 | CASSQGWGDVSYEQYF | TGCGCCAGCAGCCAAGGTTGGGGAGATGTCTCCTACGAGCAGTACTTC
TRBJ2-1 | NA | TRBD1 | TRBV5-4 | CASSQRDRYNEQFF | TGTGCCAGCAGCCAACGGGACAGGTACAATGAGCAGTTCTTC
TRBJ2-1 | NA | NA | TRBV6-5 | CASSSAIYNEQFF | TGTGCCAGCTCTAGCGCGATCTACAATGAGCAGTTCTTC
TRBJ2-5 | NA | NA | TRBV7-2 | CASPPGSARETQYF | TGTGCCAGCCCCCCGGGGAGCGCTAGAGAGACCCAGTACTTC
TRBJ2-2 | NA | NA | TRBV2 | CASRSTGSNTGELFF | TGTGCCAGCAGGTCGACTGGATCGAACACCGGGGAGCTGTTTTTT
TRBJ1-4 | NA | NA | TRBV5-1 | CASSLEGGRGEVATNEKLFF | TGCGCCAGCAGCCTTGAGGGTGGCAGGGGAGAGGTGGCAACTAATGAAAAACTGTTTTTT
TRBJ2-6 | NA | TRBD1 | TRBV4-1 | CASSQNLQGAGANVLTF | TGCGCCAGCAGCCAAAACTTGCAGGGGGCTGGGGCCAACGTCCTGACTTTC
TRBJ1-1 | NA | NA | TRBV6-6 | CASPREGGNTEAFF | TGTGCCAGCCCAAGGGAGGGGGGGAACACTGAAGCTTTCTTT
TRBJ2-1 | once | TRBD1 | TRBV18 | CASSRTGTGGWNEQFF | TGTGCCAGCTCACGAACCGGGACAGGGGGCTGGAATGAGCAGTTCTTC
TRBJ2-4 | NA | TRBD2 | TRBV5-6 | CASSFLAGDIQYF | TGTGCCAGCAGCTTTCTAGCGGGGGACATTCAGTACTTC
TRBJ2-5 | few | NA | TRBV4-1 | CASSHPAPGGDEETQYF | TGCGCCAGCAGCCACCCCGCCCCCGGGGGAGACGAAGAGACCCAGTACTTC
TRBJ2-5 | once | TRBD2 | TRBV5-4 | CASSLVEPGLPKETQYF | TGTGCCAGCAGCTTGGTAGAACCGGGACTACCAAAAGAGACCCAGTACTTC
TRBJ1-2 | NA | TRBD1 | TRBV19 | CASSRPDRAGKGYTF | TGTGCCAGCAGTCGTCCGGACAGGGCTGGAAAGGGCTACACCTTC
TRBJ2-7 | NA | NA | TRBV7-8 | CASSLSQGINYEQYF | TGTGCCAGCAGCTTATCCCAGGGAATAAACTACGAGCAGTACTTC
TRBJ1-1 | NA | NA | TRBV27 | CASSLYWSDTEAFF | TGTGCCAGCAGTTTATATTGGAGCGACACTGAAGCTTTCTTT
TRBJ1-5 | NA | TRBD1 | TRBV6-5 | CASSRDRAGNQPQHF | TGTGCCAGCAGTCGAGACAGGGCAGGCAATCAGCCCCAGCATTTT
TRBJ1-2 | NA | NA | TRBV11-2 | CAKPREGLKGYTF | TGTGCCAAGCCGAGGGAGGGGCTGAAGGGCTACACCTTC
TRBJ1-5 | NA | TRBD1 | TRBV12-5 | CASERATGVKGQPQHF | TGTGCTAGTGAACGTGCGACAGGGGTCAAGGGCCAGCCCCAGCATTTT
TRBJ1-1 | NA | NA | TRBV13 | CASSLPSTANTEAFF | TGTGCCAGCAGCCTACCTTCGACTGCGAACACTGAAGCTTTCTTT
TRBJ1-1 | NA | NA | TRBV29-1 | CSVEVPGVGSRNTEAFF | TGCAGCGTTGAAGTCCCGGGGGTGGGGTCGCGGAACACTGAAGCTTTCTTT
TRBJ1-1 | NA | TRBD1 | TRBV7-9 | CASSRDRLMSNTEAFF | TGTGCCAGCAGCCGGGACAGGCTTATGTCTAACACTGAAGCTTTCTTT
TRBJ1-1 | NA | NA | TRBV30 | CAWSKGVNTEAFF | TGTGCCTGGAGTAAAGGGGTCAACACTGAAGCTTTCTTT
TRBJ2-3 | NA | TRBD2 | TRBV3-1/TRBV3-2 | CASSQDQASGAPSPDTQYF | TGTGCCAGCAGCCAAGATCAGGCTAGCGGGGCACCCAGCCCAGATACGCAGTATTTT
TRBJ1-6 | NA | NA | TRBV16 | CASSRINQGLWNSPLHF | TGTGCCAGCAGCCGGATAAACCAGGGTCTTTGGAATTCACCCCTCCACTTT